This T cell receptor beta chain was identified in a study of CD8+CD57+ T cells in acquired aplastic anemia. Study overall: Researchers reported that healthy donors averaged about 10 million reads for CD4+ cells.

This clonotype has ten or more counts. This CDR3 region has 18 residues. Trimming shortened V by 2 bases and J by 2 bases, and 19 bases separated the two germline ends. TCR beta VDJ combinations and CDR3 sequences were profiled from genomic DNA. TCRdb redid the calling of the reads with MiXCR, one entry per CDR3 protein. The sample includes just over 400,000 distinct CDR3 sequences, roughly 64% seen only once; the top ten take 4%. The sequence was obtained from a human donor in good health, serving as a control. Input material: sorted CD4+, CD8+, or CD8+CD57+ T cells (not recorded which) from PBMCs. The chain uses TRBV12-3 or TRBV12-4 and TRBJ1-5; no clear D. DNA of the CDR3: TGTGCCAGCAGTTTAACGTCGGGGAGCCCGGAGGGCAATCAGCCCCAGCATTTT. It yields the protein CASSLTSGSPEGNQPQHF.